This T cell receptor beta chain was profiled in a study of Tregs in tolerant kidney transplant recipients. General study points: Antigen-driven expansion was suggested because donor-specific Tregs expanded more than all Tregs in tolerant patients.

Measured with immunoSEQ multiplex PCR; TCRdb has only the in-frame clones, and not every one. In the table there are about 52,000 clones, approximately 90% of which are singletons. Recipients received nonmyeloablative bone marrow transplants from related graft donors, with transient mixed chimerism. CD4+CD25+CD127- Tregs, CD4+CD25- non-Tregs, CD4 and CD8 cells were sorted. As regards this clone: Its specificity is unknown.

This CDR3 has 13 residues. Trimming took off 5 bases at V and 12 bases at J, with 17 bases between the two ends. CDR1 is SGHVS, CDR2 FQNEAQ, per germline. This chain uses TRBV7-8 with TRBJ2-1, with D uncertain. This TCR came from a human patient who received a combined kidney and bone marrow transplant. Some T cells may originate from the graft donor. The sample in question was CD8+ T cells from blood (PBMCs), obtained 24 months after the transplant. This chain's CDR3 is CASSPLSLLAQFF. CDR3 nucleotide sequence: TGTGCCAGCAGCCCCTTATCCTTGTTAGCGCAGTTCTTC.